The 3 T cell receptor beta chains below were found in one sample sequenced in a study of regulatory T cells in long-lasting Graves disease. This sample's time point: newly diagnosed GD, antithyroid drugs for less than 3 months. The TCR library was made from RNA that had been extracted from PBMCs in TRIzol. Arm-PCR of CDR3 regions and iRepertoire HTBI primers were used to build TCR beta libraries. In TCRdb, the multiplex PCR reads were re-called with MiXCR into one record per CDR3 protein. The table records about 420,000 distinct CDR3 sequences, less than 20% of them present only once. The same data also went into a second study, on T cells in Graves' hyperthyroidism and ophthalmopathy.

The starting material was peripheral blood mononuclear cells (PBMCs), obtained at new diagnosis, from a patient treated with antithyroid drugs. These receptor sequences come from a woman under 30 with Graves disease.

This clonotype was recorded a few times. A read error is possible here, since a much larger clone lies one base away. The chain combines TRBV11-2 with TRBJ2-5; a possible D gene is TRBD2 (5 bases). The CDR3 length is 15 residues. Germline loops: CDR1 SGHAT, CDR2 FQNNGV. The CDR3: CASSLLALARENQYF. CDR3 coding DNA: TGTGCCAGCAGCTTGTTAGCTTTAGCGAGAGAGAACCAGTACTTC.

Ten or more counts support this clonotype. The chain links TRBV2 to TRBJ2-3, with a tentative D call TRBD1 (6 bases). The CDR3 loop spans 15 amino acids. The V and J ends lost 7 bases and 1 base respectively, with 15 bases between them. Germline V gene data show CDR1 as SNHLY and CDR2 as FYNNEI. The CDR3 coding sequence is TGTGCCAGCACCGAAGGGGGATTGGGCACAGATACGCAGTATTTT. This sequence encodes CASTEGGLGTDTQYF.

In its sample, this clonotype was seen many times. The rearrangement links TRBV2 to TRBJ1-2, with D maybe TRBD1 (5 bases). The CDR3 sequence is 15 residues long. V was clipped by 2 bases and J by 2 bases, with 12 bases between them. The germline gives CDR1 SNHLY, CDR2 FYNNEI. The CDR3 region has the DNA TGTGCCAGCAGTGAATTACGAGGGACGAACTATGGCTACACCTTC. Translating it yields CASSELRGTNYGYTF. The full variable domain, completed using reference TRBV2 and TRBJ1-2, is EPEVTQTPSHQVTQMGQEVILRCVPISNHLYFYWYRQILGQKVEFLVSFYNNEISEKSEIFDDQFSVERPDGSNFTLKIRSTKLEDSAMYFCASSELRGTNYGYTFGSGTRLTVV.